The rows below give T cell receptor beta chains drawn from one sample of a study of cytomegalovirus exposure and HLA in healthy donors. Clones were sequenced by immunoSEQ multiplex PCR, and TCRdb holds only the in-frame ones, with some missing. The sample has tens of thousands of clones; roughly 78% are singletons. Sequencing used PBMCs. These TCRs come from a woman aged 40 to 50 in good health and CMV-seropositive. The CDR3 runs from the conserved cysteine through the conserved F or W. The D gene is left open where the match is weak. Size tells how often a clone was seen (once, few, many) or the class of an expanded clone, and some rows leave it out.

D | J | V | size | DNA | CDR3
. | TRBJ1-5 | TRBV4-1 | . | TGCGCCAGCAGCCAAGGGGGGCCCAATGGTCGGCCCCAGCATTTT | CASSQGGPNGRPQHF
. | TRBJ2-5 | TRBV6-5 | . | TGTGCCAGCAGAACCACAGGGTCCGAGACCCAGTACTTC | CASRTTGSETQYF
. | TRBJ2-3 | TRBV25-1 | . | TGTGCCAGCAGTGCCGCCTTAGTTACAGATACGCAGTATTTT | CASSAALVTDTQYF
TRBD1 | TRBJ2-5 | TRBV5-1 | . | TGCGCCAGCAGCTCACAGGGGCCGGGCGTGGAGACCCAGTACTTC | CASSSQGPGVETQYF
. | TRBJ1-1 | TRBV5-5 | . | TGTGCCAGCAGCTTGCAGGGCGCGAACACTGAAGCTTTCTTT | CASSLQGANTEAFF
TRBD2 | TRBJ2-5 | TRBV5-1 | . | TGCGCCAGCGCTGTAGCGGGGGCGGAAGAGACCCAGTACTTC | CASAVAGAEETQYF
. | TRBJ1-1 | TRBV5-4 | few | TGTGCCAGCAGCCCTCGAAGTGGGCTTGAAGCTTTCTTT | CASSPRSGLEAFF
TRBD1 | TRBJ1-6 | TRBV9 | . | TGTGCCAGCAGCGTCGGACAGGGGTTAGATTCACCCCTCCACTTT | CASSVGQGLDSPLHF
TRBD1 | TRBJ1-2 | TRBV4-2 | . | TGTGCCAGCAGCCCAGACAGGGGAGGGGAAAATGGCTACACCTTC | CASSPDRGGENGYTF
. | TRBJ1-2 | TRBV7-8 | few | TGTGCCAGCAGCGAACAGGGTGGTGGCTACACCTTC | CASSEQGGGYTF
. | TRBJ2-3 | TRBV4-2 | . | TGTGCCAGCAGCCAAGATAGAGGGGATACGCAGTATTTT | CASSQDRGDTQYF
TRBD1 | TRBJ1-1 | TRBV6-1 | few | TGTGCCAGCAGTGACAGGGGGCATGACACTGAAGCTTTCTTT | CASSDRGHDTEAFF
TRBD1 | TRBJ2-5 | TRBV5-1 | . | TGCGCCAGCAGCTTTCTCGGGACAGACCAAGAGACCCAGTACTTC | CASSFLGTDQETQYF
TRBD2 | TRBJ2-7 | TRBV2 | . | TGTGCCAGCAGCCCCTCGGGGGGATCTCCGGTCAGGCAGTACTTC | CASSPSGGSPVRQYF
TRBD2 | TRBJ2-4 | TRBV7-3 | . | TGTGCCAGCAGCTTTGGGCGGGGGGGCGAAAACATTCAGTACTTC | CASSFGRGGENIQYF
TRBD2 | TRBJ2-7 | TRBV7-3 | . | TGTGCCAGCAGCCAGGTGGCTAGCGGAAGATACGAGCAGTACTTC | CASSQVASGRYEQYF
. | TRBJ2-5 | TRBV15 | . | TGTGCCACCAGCACCCTGGGGGCCCTAGAGACCCAGTACTTC | CATSTLGALETQYF
TRBD1 | TRBJ1-2 | TRBV2 | . | TGTGCCAGCAGTGCGACAGGGAATACCTTC | CASSATGNTF
TRBD1 | TRBJ1-2 | TRBV6-5 | . | TGTGCCAGCAGTTCTGACAGGGGCGATGGCTACACCTTC | CASSSDRGDGYTF